This T cell receptor (beta chain) was recorded in a study of cytomegalovirus exposure and HLA in healthy donors. Turning to the study itself: Later, an analysis reported that the roughly 120 validation repertoires had used the same platform as the 500 to 800 first-cohort repertoires. Study results and limitations: TCR clusters originating in the first cohort tended to co-occur in the approximately 120 validation repertoires, according to a later analysis. Rarity held for most TCR sequences, but there were some public TCRs that occurred in many donors. The listing of 160 or so TCR beta chains classed them as cytomegalovirus-associated.

Notes on this clone: Its target is unknown.

Sequenced by immunoSEQ multiplex PCR; TCRdb stores in-frame clones only, minus some. The table records around 220,000 clones, 88% of them present only once. Germline V CDR1 and CDR2: ENHRY, SYGVKD. Deletions cut 4 bases from V and 0 bases from J, with 5 bases between. This CDR3 has 13 residues. The receptor was isolated from a woman aged 18-29 years in good health and CMV-seronegative. V and J are TRBV10-3 and TRBJ2-3; perhaps TRBD2 as D (5 bases). Sample: PBMCs. For the CDR3, the DNA is TGTGCCATCAGTGGGACTAGCACAGATACGCAGTATTTT. Its translation is CAISGTSTDTQYF.